The 20 T cell receptor beta chains below all came from one sample that was sequenced in a study of CD4 T cells in relation to SARS-CoV-2 and coronaviruses. The antigens these receptors bind are not known. Unexposed donor CD4+ T cells date from about 2010-2018, before the COVID-19 pandemic. Isolation of CD4+ T cells took place after about eleven days in culture. Sequencing used immunoSEQ multiplex PCR; TCRdb keeps in-frame clones, though not all of them. Here the sample spans under 20,000 clones, roughly 80% being singletons. The sequencing sample was made of CD4+ T cells from PBMCs, cultured in vitro. These receptors all stem from a human donor in good health.

DNA for the CDR3: TGTGCCTCACAAACGGGGACTACATACAATGAGCAGTTCTTC. This gives the protein CASQTGTTYNEQFF. The rearrangement joins TRBV10-3 to TRBJ2-1, with 7 bases lining up with TRBD2. The trim removed 11 bases at V and 4 bases at J, leaving 11 bases unmatched. Germline V gene data show CDR1 as ENHRY and CDR2 as SYGVKD. The CDR3 has 14 amino acids.

This chain links TRBV5-1 with TRBJ2-3; TRBD2 might be the D (6 bases). Looked up from germline, CDR1 is SGHRS and CDR2 is YFSETQ. Trimming took off 0 bases at V and 3 bases at J, with 14 bases between the two ends. The CDR3 totals 16 residues. CDR3 DNA sequence: TGCGCCAGCAGCTTGGCCTTTGGGACTGGGACAGATACGCAGTATTTT. This sequence encodes CASSLAFGTGTDTQYF. Combining the CDR3 with reference TRBV5-1 and TRBJ2-3 gives the whole variable domain KAGVTQTPRYLIKTRGQQVTLSCSPISGHRSVSWYQQTPGQGLQFLFEYFSETQRNKGNFPGRFSGRQFSNSRSEMNVSTLELGDSALYLCASSLAFGTGTDTQYFGPGTRLTVL.

The rearrangement links TRBV6-5 to TRBJ1-2, with a possible D match to TRBD1 (5 bases). CDR3 length equals 15 residues. The germline V and J ends were trimmed by 7 bases and 7 bases, with 22 bases remaining between them. Germline V lookup: CDR1 MNHEY, CDR2 SVGAGI. The CDR3 here is CASTATPGLPFGYTF. Here the CDR3 DNA reads TGTGCCAGCACCGCAACCCCGGGACTGCCTTTTGGCTACACCTTC.

This clone was counted between two and nine times. The rearrangement joins TRBV5-1 to TRBJ1-4, with D hard to call. V lost 1 base and J lost 7, with 11 bases in between. The CDR3 sequence is 14 residues long. Germline loops: CDR1 SGHRS, CDR2 YFSETQ. CDR3 amino acids: CASSLKGSSEKLFF. The CDR3 DNA sequence: TGCGCCAGCAGCTTGAAGGGATCCTCTGAAAAACTGTTTTTT.

The count of this clone is one. The V gene is TRBV15, the J gene TRBJ2-7; a weak D match, TRBD1 (6 bases). Germline loops: CDR1 LNHNV, CDR2 YYDKDF (reference sequence). CDR3 length: 14 residues. Trimming took off 1 base at V and 0 bases at J, with 7 bases between the two ends. The CDR3 DNA sequence: TGTGCCACCAGCAGAGGGACAGCCTCCTACGAGCAGTACTTC. Protein: CATSRGTASYEQYF.

The J gene is TRBJ1-5, the V gene TRBV5-1; D is undetermined. Germline CDR1 reads SGHRS; CDR2 reads YFSETQ. Trimming stripped 0 bases from V and 0 bases from J, with 19 bases between. This CDR3 is built from 19 residues. CDR3 nucleotide sequence: TGCGCCAGCAGCTTGGGGGGTCGGGCAGGAACTTATAGCAATCAGCCCCAGCATTTT. Translated: CASSLGGRAGTYSNQPQHF.

The V call is TRBV6-1, the J call TRBJ2-1; 12 positions agree with TRBD2. There are 16 residues in the CDR3. Germline V gene data show CDR1 as MNHNS and CDR2 as SASEGT. V shed 4 bases and J 10 bases; nucleotides not matched to a gene: 11. The CDR3 sequence is CASSGWTSGDKGEQFF. In nucleotides, the CDR3 is TGTGCCAGCAGTGGGTGGACTAGCGGGGACAAGGGGGAGCAGTTCTTC.

This rearrangement joins TRBV24-1 to TRBJ2-7, with TRBD1 identical over 9 bases. There are 16 residues in the CDR3. The germline V gene has CDR1 KGHDR and CDR2 SFDVKD. V lost 5 bases, J lost 6 bases, and 13 bases stayed unmatched. The CDR3 DNA reads TGTGCCACCAGTGGAAACGAGGGACAGGGTGTCCGCGAGCAGTACTTC. Protein sequence: CATSGNEGQGVREQYF.

V and J are TRBV6-4 and TRBJ2-3, with 9 bases aligning to TRBD1. CDR3 size: 15 residues. CDR1 is MRHNA, CDR2 SNTAGT, per germline. The ends lost 6 bases at V and 2 bases at J; junction bases unmatched: 6. The CDR3 nucleotides read TGTGCCAGCAGGAAGGGGACAGGGCCCACAGATACGCAGTATTTT. This translates into CASRKGTGPTDTQYF.

J is TRBJ2-7 and V is TRBV2, with a possible D match to TRBD1 (6 bases). The CDR3 is 17 residues long. Trimming left V 4 bases short and J 3 bases short, with 22 bases between. Looked up from germline, CDR1 is SNHLY and CDR2 is FYNNEI. CDR3: CASSVLGSRRGSYEQYF. In DNA form, the CDR3 reads TGTGCCAGCAGTGTTTTAGGGTCGCGCAGGGGAAGCTACGAGCAGTACTTC.

V gene TRBV28 combines with J gene TRBJ1-4; maybe TRBD1 (6 bases). CDR1 MDHEN and CDR2 SYDVKM come from the germline V gene. Trimming stripped 7 bases from V and 7 bases from J, with 19 bases between. The CDR3 is made up of 15 amino acids. Here the CDR3 reads CASTGGGGGSEKLFF. As DNA, the CDR3 is TGTGCCAGCACCGGTGGAGGAGGGGGATCTGAAAAACTGTTTTTT. The variable domain in full, completed from reference TRBV28 and TRBJ1-4, reads DVKVTQSSRYLVKRTGEKVFLECVQDMDHENMFWYRQDPGLGLRLIYFSYDVKMKEKGDIPEGYSVSREKKERFSLILESASTNQTSMYLCASTGGGGGSEKLFFGSGTQLSVL.

This clone is deemed hyperexpanded. The V call is TRBV18, the J call TRBJ2-5, with D hard to call. Trimming left V 5 bases short and J 0 bases short, with 4 bases between. The CDR3 consists of 12 residues. Germline CDR1 and CDR2: KGHSH and LQKENI. The CDR3: CASSSYQETQYF. CDR3 bases: TGTGCCAGCTCATCCTACCAAGAGACCCAGTACTTC.

This sequence joins TRBV28 and TRBJ1-5, with D hard to call. Germline CDR1 reads MDHEN; CDR2 reads SYDVKM. Trimming took off 5 bases at V and 3 bases at J, with 11 bases between the two ends. The CDR3 length is 14 residues. In DNA form, the CDR3 reads TGTGCCAGCAGTACTGGACGGACCAATCAGCCCCAGCATTTT. Amino acids: CASSTGRTNQPQHF.

The V gene is TRBV6-5, the J gene TRBJ1-2; D not resolved. Trimming removed 8 bases from V and 5 bases from J, with 6 bases in between. From germline, CDR1 is MNHEY and CDR2 SVGAGI. This CDR3 spans 10 amino acids. The CDR3 sequence is CASAAYGYTF. The CDR3 nucleotides read TGTGCCAGCGCAGCATATGGCTACACCTTC.

The genes are TRBV10-3 and TRBJ1-1; 8 bases map to TRBD1. Germline V gives CDR1 ENHRY, CDR2 SYGVKD. V was clipped by 8 bases and J by 4 bases; unmatched bases: 6. This CDR3 comprises 13 residues. Here the CDR3 DNA reads TGTGCCATCGACAGGGGAGGAGGCACTGAAGCTTTCTTT. Translating it yields CAIDRGGGTEAFF.

This chain uses TRBV24-1 with TRBJ2-1, with 16 bases matching TRBD2. The J segment lost 0 bases and the V segment lost 0 bases, leaving 4 bases of the junction unmatched. This CDR3 spans 20 amino acids. Germline V lookup: CDR1 KGHDR, CDR2 SFDVKD. The CDR3, as DNA: TGTGCCACCAGTGATTTGGGGGGACTAGCGGGGGGGAGCTCCTACAATGAGCAGTTCTTC. Amino acid sequence: CATSDLGGLAGGSSYNEQFF.

V usage is TRBV3-1 (or the pseudogene TRBV3-2) and J usage is TRBJ2-3; D may be TRBD1 or TRBD2 (5 bases each). CDR1 LGHDT and CDR2 YNNKEL come from the germline V gene (reference sequence). This CDR3 is built from 18 residues. V lost 3 bases and J lost 1, with 20 bases in between. CDR3 region: CASSQHLKGTRGTDTQYF. The CDR3 DNA reads as TGTGCCAGCAGCCAGCATCTTAAGGGGACCCGGGGCACAGATACGCAGTATTTT.

This rearrangement joins TRBV12-5 to TRBJ1-2; TRBD1 aligns across 8 bases. Germline V gives CDR1 LGHNT, CDR2 FRNRAP. CDR3 length: 15 amino acids. V shed 4 bases, J shed 8 bases, and the junction held 12 bases outside the gene matches. The CDR3 is CASGSRTGITGGYTF. CDR3 DNA sequence: TGTGCTAGTGGTTCCCGGACAGGGATCACGGGGGGCTACACCTTC.

The chain employs TRBV27 and TRBJ2-7; D is uncertain. Trimming took 3 bases from V and 2 from J, leaving 17 bases between them. The CDR3 consists of 16 residues. Germline V lookup: CDR1 MNHEY, CDR2 SMNVEV (reference sequence). For the CDR3, the DNA is TGTGCCAGCAGTTTTGGGGAAACACGCGCCGCCTACGAGCAGTACTTC. Translated, it gives CASSFGETRAAYEQYF.

This chain's CDR3 is CASSLRDISTDTQYF. CDR3 in DNA: TGCGCCAGCAGCTTAAGGGACATCAGCACAGATACGCAGTATTTT. V and J are TRBV5-1 and TRBJ2-3; maybe TRBD1 (6 bases). CDR1 and CDR2 from the germline V gene are SGHRS and YFSETQ. The CDR3 extends over 15 amino acids. Trimming pared 2 bases from V and 0 bases from J, leaving 10 bases between. The entire variable domain, with the rest obtained from reference TRBV5-1 and TRBJ2-3, is as follows: KAGVTQTPRYLIKTRGQQVTLSCSPISGHRSVSWYQQTPGQGLQFLFEYFSETQRNKGNFPGRFSGRQFSNSRSEMNVSTLELGDSALYLCASSLRDISTDTQYFGPGTRLTVL.